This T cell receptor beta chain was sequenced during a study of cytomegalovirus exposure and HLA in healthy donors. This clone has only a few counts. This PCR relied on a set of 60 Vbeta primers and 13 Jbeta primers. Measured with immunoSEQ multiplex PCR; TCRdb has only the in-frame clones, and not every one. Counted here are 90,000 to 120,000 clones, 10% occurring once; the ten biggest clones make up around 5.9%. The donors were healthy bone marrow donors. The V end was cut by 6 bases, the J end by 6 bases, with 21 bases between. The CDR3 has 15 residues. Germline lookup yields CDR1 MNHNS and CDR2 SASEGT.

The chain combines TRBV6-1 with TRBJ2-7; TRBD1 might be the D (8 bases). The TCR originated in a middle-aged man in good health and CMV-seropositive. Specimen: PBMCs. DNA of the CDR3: TGTGCCAGCAGCGCAAGCGGGACAGGTCGCGGCGAGCAGTACTTC. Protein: CASSASGTGRGEQYF.